The source of this T cell receptor (beta chain) is a study of blood T cell repertoires in COVID-19. About the study: T cells, B-cell-depleted T cells, or PBMCs supplied cDNA or gDNA.

TCRdb's copy holds only in-frame clones and misses some; the assay was immunoSEQ multiplex PCR. The sample includes about 240,000 clones, roughly 80% seen only once; the top ten take around 9.6%. The CDR3 covers 14 residues. Germline V gives CDR1 LGHDT, CDR2 YNNKEL (reference sequence). V shed 5 bases and J shed 6 bases, with 17 bases lying between them. The specimen sequenced was peripheral blood. This TCR was sampled from an elderly woman with acute or convalescent COVID-19. V gene TRBV3-1 (or the pseudogene TRBV3-2) combines with J gene TRBJ2-7; maybe TRBD1 (6 bases). DNA for the CDR3: TGTGCCAGCAGCGCCGGACAGCCGAGCATCGAGCAGTACTTC. Protein product: CASSAGQPSIEQYF.